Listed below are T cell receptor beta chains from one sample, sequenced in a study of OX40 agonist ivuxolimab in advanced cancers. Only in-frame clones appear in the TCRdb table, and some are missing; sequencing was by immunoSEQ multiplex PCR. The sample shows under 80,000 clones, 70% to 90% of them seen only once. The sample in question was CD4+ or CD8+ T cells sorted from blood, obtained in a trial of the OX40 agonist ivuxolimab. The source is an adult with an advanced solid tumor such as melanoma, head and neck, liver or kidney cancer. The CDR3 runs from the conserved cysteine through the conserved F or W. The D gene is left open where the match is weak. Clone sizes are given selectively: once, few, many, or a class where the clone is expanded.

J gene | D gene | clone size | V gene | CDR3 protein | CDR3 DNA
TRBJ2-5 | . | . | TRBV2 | CASKERLETQYF | TGTGCCAGCAAGGAGCGCTTAGAGACCCAGTACTTC
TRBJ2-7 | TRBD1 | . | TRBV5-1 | CASAGDRVTYEQYF | TGCGCCAGCGCAGGGGACAGAGTTACCTACGAGCAGTACTTC
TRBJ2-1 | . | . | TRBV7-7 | CASSLEVSFSSYNEQFF | TGTGCTAGCAGCTTAGAAGTTAGCTTCAGCTCCTACAATGAGCAGTTCTTC
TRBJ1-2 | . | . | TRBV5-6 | CASTPGRGLNYGYTF | TGTGCCAGCACCCCGGGCAGGGGACTAAACTATGGCTACACCTTC
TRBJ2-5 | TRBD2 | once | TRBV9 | CASSPHPAGVGETQYF | TGTGCCAGCAGCCCGCATCCGGCGGGGGTGGGGGAGACCCAGTACTTC
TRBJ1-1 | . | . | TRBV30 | CAWSPRRGTEAFF | TGTGCCTGGAGCCCCCGCAGGGGTACTGAAGCTTTCTTT
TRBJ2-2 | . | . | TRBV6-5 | CASSRTEAGELFF | TGTGCCAGCAGTAGGACCGAAGCGGGGGAGCTGTTTTTT
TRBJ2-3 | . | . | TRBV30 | CAWSVYRTDTQYF | TGTGCCTGGAGTGTATACAGGACAGATACGCAGTATTTT
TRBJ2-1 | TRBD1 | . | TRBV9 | CASSVEAGGFYNEQFF | TGTGCCAGCAGCGTAGAGGCAGGGGGTTTCTACAATGAGCAGTTCTTC
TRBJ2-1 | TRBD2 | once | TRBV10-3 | CAISEYTGLAGGNEQFF | TGTGCCATCAGTGAATATACCGGACTAGCGGGAGGTAATGAGCAGTTCTTC
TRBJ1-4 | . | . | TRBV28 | CASSSAMATNEKLFF | TGTGCCAGCAGTTCCGCGATGGCAACTAATGAAAAACTGTTTTTT
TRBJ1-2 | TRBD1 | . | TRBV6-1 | CASSESGTGSGYTF | TGTGCCAGCAGCGAATCCGGGACAGGGTCCGGCTACACCTTC
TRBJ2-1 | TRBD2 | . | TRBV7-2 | CASSLVLPGGRARNEQFF | TGTGCCAGCAGCTTGGTTCTCCCTGGCGGGAGGGCCCGCAATGAGCAGTTCTTC
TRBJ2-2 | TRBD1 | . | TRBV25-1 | CASSPGTAKNTGELFF | TGTGCCAGCAGTCCCGGGACAGCAAAGAACACCGGGGAGCTGTTTTTT
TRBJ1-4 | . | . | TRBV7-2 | CASSLFGQRDEKLFF | TGTGCCAGCAGCTTATTTGGGCAGAGAGATGAAAAACTGTTTTTT
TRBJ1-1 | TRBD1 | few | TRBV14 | CASSQDRVYTEAFF | TGTGCCAGCAGCCAGGACAGGGTTTACACTGAAGCTTTCTTT
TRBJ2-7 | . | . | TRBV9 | CASSQHHSAPYEQYF | TGTGCCAGCAGCCAGCACCACAGTGCCCCCTACGAGCAGTACTTC
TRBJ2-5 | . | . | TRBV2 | CASSEEAGLSSLDF | TGTGCCAGCAGTGAGGAGGCGGGACTTTCATCCTTAGACTTC
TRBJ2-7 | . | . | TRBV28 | CASSFRGGNSYEQYF | TGTGCCAGCAGTTTCAGGGGGGGGAACTCCTACGAGCAGTACTTC
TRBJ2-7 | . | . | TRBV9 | CASSVDGRAYEQYF | TGTGCCAGCAGCGTAGACGGTCGGGCCTACGAGCAGTACTTC
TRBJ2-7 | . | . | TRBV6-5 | CASTEGGSSYEQYF | TGTGCCAGCACCGAGGGGGGGAGCTCCTACGAGCAGTACTTC
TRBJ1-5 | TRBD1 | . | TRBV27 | CANHRGQLSNQPQHF | TGTGCCAATCACAGGGGGCAGTTGAGCAATCAGCCCCAGCATTTT